Sequencing of this TCR beta chain was carried out in a study of vaccination and CD4 T cells after COVID-19. This CDR3 spans 15 amino acids. Trimming stripped 5 bases from V and 0 bases from J, with 12 bases between. CDR1 is SEHNR and CDR2 is FQNEAQ in the germline V gene (reference sequence). Regarding time point: late sampling 161 to 241 days after vaccination in three convalescent patients. Treatment reported: approximately nine-day PBMC culture with coronavirus spike peptide pools or control peptides (ViraFEST assay). Oncomine TCR Beta short-read sequencing was applied to DNA from cultured CD4+ T cells. TCRdb re-derived calls from the PCR reads in MiXCR, one entry per CDR3 protein. This sample has 20,000 to 25,000 distinct CDR3 sequences, with 40% to 50% found just once. About this clonotype itself: Antigen unknown.

Study conclusions and caveats: Convalescent patients saw a median about 86% of their reactive clones show up only after vaccination.

The rearrangement joins TRBV7-9 to TRBJ2-3, with TRBD2 as a possible D gene (7 bases). Sequencing used CD4+ T cells from blood, cultured in vitro, obtained about 7 months after SARS-CoV-2 vaccination. The origin of this receptor is a human donor who had recovered from COVID-19. The CDR3 sequence is CASSGQTSSTDTQYF. DNA of the CDR3: TGTGCCAGCAGCGGACAGACTAGCAGCACAGATACGCAGTATTTT.